A single sample gave rise to the 10 T cell receptor beta chains below, sequenced in a study of T-cell reconstitution after alpha-beta-depleted transplantation in children. Researchers prepared the TCRbeta library using unique molecular identifiers, the study reports. A single record per CDR3 protein comes from TCRdb applying MiXCR to the PCR reads. The sample holds about 980,000 distinct CDR3 sequences, 25% to 30% seen once. Material: PBMCs, mostly from graft donor cells, obtained 360 days after TCRalphabeta/CD19-depleted stem cell transplant. The source of these receptors is a boy younger than two who had a stem cell transplant for SCID, so the T cells may come from the graft donor.

This chain links TRBV5-6 with TRBJ2-3; TRBD1 or TRBD2 may be the D gene (5 bases each). The V gene's germline CDR1 is SGHDT and CDR2 YYEEEE. The CDR3 has 13 amino acids. V shed 4 bases and J shed 8 bases, with 14 bases lying between them. In nucleotides, the CDR3 is TGTGCCAGCAGCCCCGAGGGACGGGGTACGCAGTATTTT. It translates to CASSPEGRGTQYF.

This clonotype was detected only a few times. As DNA, the CDR3 is TGCGCCAGCAGCCAAGGTTTCCAGACCTTATATGGCTACACCTTC. Translation: CASSQGFQTLYGYTF. The chain has TRBV4-3 and TRBJ1-2, with D uncertain. The germline V gene has CDR1 LGHNA and CDR2 YSLEER. Trimming left V 1 base short and J 5 bases short, with 14 bases between. CDR3 length: 15 amino acids.

The gene calls are TRBV5-1 and TRBJ2-6; TRBD1 is a possible D gene (6 bases). Germline-derived CDR1 and CDR2 are SGHRS and YFSETQ. The CDR3 sequence is 18 residues long. Trimming stripped 5 bases from V and 0 bases from J, with 18 bases between. The CDR3 here is CASRLSQGIPSGANVLTF. In DNA, the CDR3 is TGCGCCAGCAGATTGAGTCAGGGGATACCCTCTGGGGCCAACGTCCTGACTTTC.

This sequence joins TRBV5-1 and TRBJ2-7, with a weak D call TRBD1 (6 bases). The V end was cut by 0 bases, the J end by 2 bases, with 15 bases between. CDR1 and CDR2 (germline): SGHRS, YFSETQ. The CDR3 is made up of 16 amino acids. In DNA form, the CDR3 reads TGCGCCAGCAGCTTGGCCGGCAGGGGCCAGGCCTACGAGCAGTACTTC. As protein: CASSLAGRGQAYEQYF.

In its sample, this clonotype was seen a few times. The chain couples TRBV7-9 to TRBJ2-7, with 10 bases lining up with TRBD2. Germline CDR1 reads SEHNR; CDR2 reads FQNEAQ (reference sequence). V was clipped by 8 bases and J by 6 bases; unmatched bases: 4. This CDR3 region has 12 residues. CDR3 DNA: TGTGCCAGCTCTAGCGGGGGCAGCGAGCAGTACTTC. Protein: CASSSGGSEQYF.

The chain uses TRBV7-9 and TRBJ2-3; D might be TRBD2 (6 bases). The V and J ends lost 5 bases and 7 bases respectively, with 25 bases between them. The CDR3 sequence is 17 residues long. CDR1 and CDR2 from the germline V gene are SEHNR and FQNEAQ (reference sequence). This chain's CDR3 is CASSAYRDSPAKYTQYF. Here the CDR3 DNA reads TGTGCCAGCAGCGCCTACCGGGACTCCCCAGCGAAGTATACGCAGTATTTT.

This chain uses TRBV12-3 or TRBV12-4 with TRBJ2-5; D perhaps matches TRBD2 (6 bases). The ends were cut back, 2 bases at V and 10 bases at J, with 17 bases in the middle. This CDR3 has 14 residues. This CDR3 is CASSLNKRDSIQYF. The CDR3 nucleotides are TGTGCCAGCAGTTTAAACAAACGGGACTCTATCCAGTACTTC.

The count of this clonotype is one. V and J are TRBV20-1 and TRBJ2-7; 7 bases fit TRBD1. The V gene's germline CDR1 is DFQATT and CDR2 SNEGSKA (reference sequence). This CDR3 is built from 13 residues. J lost 3 bases, V lost 5 bases, and 7 bases had no gene match. The CDR3 bases are TGCAGTGCTTTTGGGACAGAAAACTACGAGCAGTACTTC. It translates to CSAFGTENYEQYF.

The chain carries TRBV6-1 and TRBJ2-1; D not resolved. The length of the CDR3 is 13 residues. In germline, CDR1 is MNHNS, CDR2 SASEGT. V lost 6 bases and J lost 8, with 14 bases in between. CDR3 sequence (DNA): TGTGCCAGCAGATTGGGGATAGACGATGAGCAGTTCTTC. Protein: CASRLGIDDEQFF.

The V and J genes are TRBV4-2 and TRBJ2-1, with 9 bases aligning to TRBD2. Looked up from germline, CDR1 is LGHNA and CDR2 is YNFKEQ. Trimming cost V 2 bases and J 8 bases; bases outside gene matches: 16. This CDR3 comprises 18 residues. The CDR3 DNA reads as TGTGCCAGCAGCCAAACCACGGGGGGACTAGCCCGGGGGGATGAGCAGTTCTTC. Translated, it gives CASSQTTGGLARGDEQFF.